These 27 T cell receptor beta chains share one sample of origin, sequenced in a study of long-term antiretroviral therapy in people with HIV. Researchers ran immunoSEQ v3.0 at survey level. Assay: immunoSEQ multiplex PCR; the TCRdb copy retains only in-frame clones and omits some. Here the sample spans tens of thousands of clones, approximately 81% being singletons. Sequenced here: unsorted PBMCs, sampled 2.8 years before starting antiretroviral therapy. The source of these receptors is a woman aged 30 to 39 with HIV.

This clone occurred once. V and J are TRBV7-6 and TRBJ2-5; 8 bases fit TRBD1. Germline loops: CDR1 SGHVS, CDR2 FNYEAQ. J gave up 2 bases and V 4 bases, and 3 bases lay outside the gene matches. CDR3 length equals 14 residues. CDR3 in DNA: TGTGCCAGCAGCTCCAGGGGGCCACAAGAGACCCAGTACTTC. Protein: CASSSRGPQETQYF. The full variable domain, completed using reference TRBV7-6 and TRBJ2-5, is GAGVSQSPRYKVTKRGQDVALRCDPISGHVSLYWYRQALGQGPEFLTYFNYEAQQDKSGLPNDRFSAERPEGSISTLTIQRTEQRDSAMYRCASSSRGPQETQYFGPGTRLLVL.

The gene calls are TRBV6-1 and TRBJ1-1, with D possibly TRBD1 on 5 matching bases. The CDR3 consists of 16 residues. The V end was cut by 4 bases, the J end by 3 bases, with 18 bases between. CDR1 MNHNS and CDR2 SASEGT come from the germline V gene. The CDR3 region is CASSGLRDRVDTEAFF. The CDR3 DNA is TGTGCCAGCAGTGGACTCAGGGATCGCGTAGACACTGAAGCTTTCTTT.

This chain connects TRBV28 to TRBJ2-7; no firm D call. Germline-derived CDR1 and CDR2 are MDHEN and SYDVKM. The CDR3 is 12 amino acids. With 1 base removed from V and 6 bases from J, the gap between germline ends came to 7 bases. The CDR3 reads CASSLYSAEQYF. The DNA of the CDR3 is TGTGCCAGCAGTTTATACTCGGCCGAGCAGTACTTC.

The gene calls are TRBV27 and TRBJ1-2, with TRBD1 matching 8 bases. Losses at the gene ends were 0 bases for V and 6 bases for J; bases not matched to a gene: 15. This CDR3 region has 18 residues. The germline V gene has CDR1 MNHEY and CDR2 SMNVEV (reference sequence). CDR3 sequence (DNA): TGTGCCAGCAGTTTATCGGTCGGCAGGGGGCTGCGGGGCAATGGCTACACCTTC. It translates to CASSLSVGRGLRGNGYTF.

This chain joins TRBV27 and TRBJ1-1, with 10 bases identical to TRBD1. With V trimmed by 2 bases and J by 1 base, 10 bases remained unmatched. The CDR3 sequence is 18 residues long. Germline V gene data show CDR1 as MNHEY and CDR2 as SMNVEV (reference sequence). Here the CDR3 DNA reads TGTGCCAGCAGTTTACTCGGGACAGGGGCACGAACGAACACTGAAGCTTTCTTT. Its protein product is CASSLLGTGARTNTEAFF.

This clone was observed a single time. The rearrangement links TRBV2 to TRBJ2-7; D gene uncertain. The CDR3 is 15 residues long. Germline V gene sequence: CDR1 SNHLY, CDR2 FYNNEI. V was cut by 10 bases and J by 6 bases, with 25 bases left in between. Here the CDR3 reads CATPGKPKGPGEQYF. CDR3 DNA sequence: TGTGCCACCCCTGGTAAGCCCAAGGGTCCTGGCGAGCAGTACTTC.

The V call is TRBV5-1, the J call TRBJ2-2; possibly TRBD1 for D (6 bases). The CDR3 covers 16 residues. Germline values: CDR1 SGHRS, CDR2 YFSETQ. V lost 2 bases, J lost 4 bases, and 15 bases lay in between. The CDR3 nucleotides read TGCGCCAGCAGCTTCTCGACAGGCACCTTCACCGGGGAGCTGTTTTTT. Amino acids: CASSFSTGTFTGELFF. Variable domain in full (rest from reference TRBV5-1 and TRBJ2-2): KAGVTQTPRYLIKTRGQQVTLSCSPISGHRSVSWYQQTPGQGLQFLFEYFSETQRNKGNFPGRFSGRQFSNSRSEMNVSTLELGDSALYLCASSFSTGTFTGELFFGEGSRLTVL.

This clone came up a few times. J is TRBJ1-1 and V is TRBV5-5; the D is unclear. CDR3 length: 15 amino acids. The ends were cut back, 0 bases at V and 0 bases at J, with 9 bases in the middle. CDR1 is SGHKS and CDR2 is YYEKEE in the germline V gene (reference sequence). DNA for the CDR3: TGTGCCAGCAGCTTGGCCGAGGGAGTGAACACTGAAGCTTTCTTT. It encodes CASSLAEGVNTEAFF.

This clone was seen just once. The chain is built from TRBV4-2 and TRBJ1-6; 7 bases line up with TRBD1. The CDR3 contains 15 residues. CDR1 and CDR2 from the germline V gene are LGHNA and YNFKEQ. Trimming at V came to 4 bases and at J to 12 bases, leaving 12 bases not matched to a gene. CDR3 DNA sequence: TGTGCCAGCAGCCGCGCGGGGCAGGGGGGGGGACCCCTCCACTTT. This codes for CASSRAGQGGGPLHF.

The chain recombines TRBV4-1 with TRBJ2-7; 9 bases line up with TRBD1. Germline V CDR1 and CDR2: MGHRA, YSYEKL. The CDR3 totals 15 residues. After removal of 1 base from V and 2 bases from J, the junction contained 3 bases not matched to a gene. In DNA form, the CDR3 reads TGCGCCAGCAGCCAAGTGGACAGGGGTCCCTACGAGCAGTACGTC. Its translation: CASSQVDRGPYEQYV.

The gene calls are TRBV7-9 and TRBJ1-3, with D unclear. V was shortened by 3 bases and J by 8 bases, with 5 bases between the two germline ends. Germline CDR1 SEHNR, CDR2 FQNEAQ (reference sequence). This CDR3 region has 11 residues. As DNA, the CDR3 is TGTGCCAGCAGCTTCGGGGACACCATATATTTT. Translating gives CASSFGDTIYF.

The CDR3 is CASSLAGSTSYEQYF. The DNA of the CDR3 is TGTGCCAGCAGTCTAGCGGGGAGCACCTCCTACGAGCAGTACTTC. The chain uses TRBV28 and TRBJ2-7; TRBD2 aligns across 9 bases. The CDR3 covers 15 residues. Trimming took 5 bases from V and 0 from J; bases not matched to a gene: 5. Germline V gene sequence: CDR1 MDHEN, CDR2 SYDVKM.

This chain links TRBV7-6 with TRBJ1-1; no clear D. The CDR3 covers 13 residues. Germline CDR1 SGHVS, CDR2 FNYEAQ. V gave up 2 bases and J gave up 4 bases, with 8 bases separating them. DNA of the CDR3: TGTGCCAGCAGCTTAAATGGGGTCACTGAAGCTTTCTTT. This codes for CASSLNGVTEAFF.

This sequence joins TRBV5-4 and TRBJ2-1; TRBD2 matches at 8 bases. The CDR3 sequence is 18 residues long. Germline assignment: CDR1 SGHNT and CDR2 YYREEE (reference sequence). The J segment lost 0 bases and the V segment lost 4 bases, leaving 12 bases of the junction unmatched. The CDR3 bases are TGTGCCAGCAGCCACCCCCAAAGCGGGAGCGGCTCCTACAATGAGCAGTTCTTC. Translation gives CASSHPQSGSGSYNEQFF.

The V call is TRBV18, the J call TRBJ2-7, with 8 bases that match TRBD1. The CDR3 sequence is 16 residues long. Looked up from germline, CDR1 is KGHSH and CDR2 is LQKENI. J gave up 3 bases and V 3 bases, and 10 bases lay outside the gene matches. CDR3 loop: CASSPREGTGFYEQYF. The CDR3 nucleotides read TGTGCCAGCTCACCCAGAGAAGGGACAGGATTCTACGAGCAGTACTTC.

The J gene is TRBJ2-1, the V gene TRBV10-2, with D possibly being TRBD1 (5 bases). CDR1 and CDR2 from the germline V gene are WSHSY and SAAADI. V was shortened by 6 bases and J by 6 bases, with 15 bases between the two germline ends. The CDR3 runs 14 residues. The CDR3 loop is CASREGVFGNEQFF. The CDR3 nucleotides read TGCGCCAGCAGGGAAGGGGTGTTCGGCAATGAGCAGTTCTTC.

This chain uses TRBV4-2 with TRBJ2-4; 11 bases are shared with TRBD2. Germline V CDR1 and CDR2: LGHNA, YNFKEQ. The CDR3 loop spans 15 amino acids. With 0 bases clipped from V and 6 bases from J, the junction kept 1 base outside the gene matches. In nucleotides, the CDR3 is TGTGCCAGCAGCCAAGATGGGACTAGCGGAAACATTCAGTACTTC. It codes for CASSQDGTSGNIQYF.

This clone was seen a single time. This chain links TRBV19 with TRBJ1-1; the D gene is possibly TRBD1 (5 bases). Deletions cut 1 base from V and 0 bases from J, with 9 bases between. The CDR3 is made up of 15 amino acids. From germline, CDR1 is LNHDA and CDR2 SQIVND (reference sequence). The CDR3 here is CASSIGRGLNTEAFF. DNA of the CDR3: TGTGCCAGTAGTATAGGGAGGGGTCTGAACACTGAAGCTTTCTTT.

The V call is TRBV5-1, the J call TRBJ2-1; D may correspond to TRBD1 or TRBD2 (5 bases each). Germline assignment: CDR1 SGHRS and CDR2 YFSETQ. This CDR3 is built from 16 residues. Trimming took off 0 bases at V and 1 base at J, with 11 bases between the two ends. Written as DNA, the CDR3 is TGCGCCAGCAGCTTGGGGGGGACGCCATCCTACAATGAGCAGTTCTTC. This encodes CASSLGGTPSYNEQFF. Variable domain in full (rest from reference TRBV5-1 and TRBJ2-1): KAGVTQTPRYLIKTRGQQVTLSCSPISGHRSVSWYQQTPGQGLQFLFEYFSETQRNKGNFPGRFSGRQFSNSRSEMNVSTLELGDSALYLCASSLGGTPSYNEQFFGPGTRLTVL.

This clone showed up just a few times. This sequence joins TRBV27 and TRBJ1-2, with TRBD1 matching over 10 bases. Trimming removed 5 bases from V and 5 bases from J; junction bases left unmatched: 8. CDR1 MNHEY and CDR2 SMNVEV come from the germline V gene (reference sequence). This CDR3 comprises 15 residues. The CDR3 reads CASSPGTGVGYGYTF. The CDR3 DNA reads TGTGCCAGCAGTCCTGGGACAGGGGTAGGGTATGGCTACACCTTC.

This chain connects TRBV19 to TRBJ1-1; D gene uncertain. The CDR3 runs to 11 residues. Trimming took 7 bases from V and 8 from J, leaving 11 bases between them. CDR1 LNHDA and CDR2 SQIVND come from the germline V gene (reference sequence). CDR3 region: CASTEKKEAFF. CDR3 sequence (DNA): TGTGCCAGTACCGAAAAGAAAGAAGCTTTCTTT.

The rearrangement uses TRBV12-5 and TRBJ1-4; TRBD1 aligns across 8 bases. From germline, CDR1 is LGHNT and CDR2 FRNRAP. The CDR3 length is 14 residues. With V trimmed by 1 base and J by 6 bases, 1 base remained unmatched. The CDR3 region has the DNA TGTGCTAGTGGTTTGGGGACAGGGTATGAAAAACTGTTTTTT. Its translation: CASGLGTGYEKLFF. The complete variable domain, with remaining parts taken from reference TRBV12-5 and TRBJ1-4, reads DARVTQTPRHKVTEMGQEVTMRCQPILGHNTVFWYRQTMMQGLELLAYFRNRAPLDDSGMPKDRFSAEMPDATLATLKIQPSEPRDSAVYFCASGLGTGYEKLFFGSGTQLSVL.

V gene TRBV19 combines with J gene TRBJ1-2; D uncertain. This CDR3 has 16 amino acids. Germline V gives CDR1 LNHDA, CDR2 SQIVND (reference sequence). V lost 8 bases to trimming and J lost 4 bases, with 23 bases between them. Written as DNA, the CDR3 is TGTGCCAGTTTAAGCGCCGAACAACAGCCTCTCTATGGCTACACCTTC. Protein: CASLSAEQQPLYGYTF.

This sequence joins TRBV5-6 and TRBJ2-6, with a tentative D call TRBD2 (5 bases). V was cut by 0 bases and J by 0 bases, with 13 bases left in between. The CDR3 extends over 18 amino acids. Germline loops: CDR1 SGHDT, CDR2 YYEEEE. For the CDR3, the DNA is TGTGCCAGCAGCTTGGGTGAAGATGGGAGCTCTGGGGCCAACGTCCTGACTTTC. It codes for CASSLGEDGSSGANVLTF.

This clone was counted only a few times. The CDR3 DNA reads TGTGCCAGCCGACTAGGGGGTTACGAGCAGTACTTC. Its translation is CASRLGGYEQYF. This rearrangement joins TRBV25-1 to TRBJ2-7; possibly TRBD1 or TRBD2 for D (6 bases each). CDR3 length equals 12 residues. Germline loops: CDR1 MGHDK, CDR2 SYGVNS. The V end was cut by 8 bases, the J end by 4 bases, with 12 bases between.

The chain joins TRBV10-1 to TRBJ1-1, with 7 bases aligning to TRBD1. From germline, CDR1 is WNHNN and CDR2 SYGVQD (reference sequence). CDR3 length: 15 amino acids. Unmatched junction bases numbered 6, after V lost 0 bases and J lost 5 bases. The DNA for the CDR3 is TGCGCCAGCAGTGAGTCTGACAGGGCGGGGACTGAAGCTTTCTTT. Translation: CASSESDRAGTEAFF.

For the CDR3, the DNA is TGTGCCAGCAGCGCCGCTAGCGGGGGGAGCACAGATACGCAGTATTTT. Translating gives CASSAASGGSTDTQYF. The rearrangement uses TRBV4-2 and TRBJ2-3; TRBD2 agrees at 11 bases. The CDR3 is made up of 16 amino acids. V was pared by 5 bases and J by 0 bases, with 4 bases of the junction left unmatched. Germline V gene lookup returns CDR1 LGHNA and CDR2 YNFKEQ.